Sequencing of this T cell receptor beta chain was carried out in a study of CD8 T cells in ankylosing spondylitis. Study-wide results and caveats: Typical of ankylosing spondylitis blood, it appeared, was a TCR beta motif of several highly homologous variants.

This clonotype was observed at least ten times. Its target is unknown. TCRdb independently ran MiXCR on the 5' RACE reads; one entry per CDR3 protein. The table records around 150,000 distinct CDR3 sequences, about 7% of them present only once. Trimming left V 0 bases short and J 11 bases short, with 17 bases between. Germline CDR1 is DFQATT and CDR2 is SNEGSKA (reference sequence). The CDR3 runs to 14 residues. The rearrangement uses TRBV20-1 and TRBJ1-5; D may be TRBD1 (5 bases). The source material was blood, either unsorted or a sorted T cell fraction (not recorded which). This sequence was found in a female donor with ankylosing spondylitis or in good health (not recorded which). CDR3 nucleotides: TGCAGTGCTAGAGATGGGGCTAGTACCCCGACCCAGCATTTT. As protein: CSARDGASTPTQHF.